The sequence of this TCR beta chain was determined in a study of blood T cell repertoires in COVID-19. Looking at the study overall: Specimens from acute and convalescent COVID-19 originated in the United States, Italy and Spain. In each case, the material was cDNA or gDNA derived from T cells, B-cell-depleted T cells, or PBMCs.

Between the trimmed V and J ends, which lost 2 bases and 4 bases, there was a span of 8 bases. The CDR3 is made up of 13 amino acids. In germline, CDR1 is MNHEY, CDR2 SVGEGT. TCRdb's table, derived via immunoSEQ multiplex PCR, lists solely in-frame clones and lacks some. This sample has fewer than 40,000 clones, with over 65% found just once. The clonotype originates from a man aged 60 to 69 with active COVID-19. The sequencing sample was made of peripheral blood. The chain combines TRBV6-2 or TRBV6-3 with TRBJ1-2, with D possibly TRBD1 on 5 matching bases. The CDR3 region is CASSYGAPYGYTF. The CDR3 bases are TGTGCCAGCAGTTACGGGGCACCCTATGGCTACACCTTC.